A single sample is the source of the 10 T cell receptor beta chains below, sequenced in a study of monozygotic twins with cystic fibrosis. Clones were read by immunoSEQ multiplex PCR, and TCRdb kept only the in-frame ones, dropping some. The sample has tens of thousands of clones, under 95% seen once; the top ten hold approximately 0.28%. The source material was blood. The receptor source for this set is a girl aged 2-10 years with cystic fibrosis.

The CDR3 sequence: CASSFKTGLYGYTF. The CDR3 nucleotides read TGTGCCAGCAGTTTTAAGACGGGCCTCTATGGCTACACCTTC. The chain carries TRBV2 and TRBJ1-2, with D unclear. This CDR3 has 14 residues. The germline V gene encodes CDR1 SNHLY and CDR2 FYNNEI. Deletions cut 5 bases from V and 4 bases from J, with 14 bases between.

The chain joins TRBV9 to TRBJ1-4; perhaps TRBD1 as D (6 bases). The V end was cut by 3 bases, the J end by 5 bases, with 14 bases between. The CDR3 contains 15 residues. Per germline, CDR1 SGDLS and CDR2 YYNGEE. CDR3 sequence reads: CASSGTDGVNEKLFF. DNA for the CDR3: TGTGCCAGCAGCGGGACAGACGGTGTAAATGAAAAACTGTTTTTT.

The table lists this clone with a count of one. DNA of the CDR3: TGTGCCAGCAGCCCCGACTGGAGAGGGGGCTATGGCTACACCTTC. Translating it yields CASSPDWRGGYGYTF. The chain recombines TRBV9 with TRBJ1-2; tentative D call: TRBD1 (6 bases). Germline loops: CDR1 SGDLS, CDR2 YYNGEE. V was clipped by 4 bases and J by 4 bases, with 17 bases between them. The length of the CDR3 is 15 residues.

The CDR3 region is CASSLNGGGETQYF. The CDR3 region has the DNA TGTGCCAGCAGCTTAAATGGGGGAGGGGAGACCCAGTACTTC. The chain uses TRBV7-2 and TRBJ2-5, with 7 bases matching TRBD2. The V gene end was trimmed by 2 bases and the J gene end by 5 bases; junction bases not matched to a gene: 5. The CDR3 contains 14 residues. Germline V CDR1 and CDR2: SGHTA, FQGNSA.

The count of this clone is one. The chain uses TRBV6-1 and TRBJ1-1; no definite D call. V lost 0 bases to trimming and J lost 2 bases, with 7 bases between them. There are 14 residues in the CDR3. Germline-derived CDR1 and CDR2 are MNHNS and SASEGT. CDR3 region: CASSEASLNTEAFF. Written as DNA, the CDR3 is TGTGCCAGCAGTGAAGCGAGCCTTAACACTGAAGCTTTCTTT.

CDR3 DNA sequence: TGTGCCAGCAGCTGGTACCTGGGGGCGGGAGAGACCCAGTACTTC. As protein: CASSWYLGAGETQYF. V is TRBV6-5 and J is TRBJ2-5; D is possibly TRBD1 (6 bases). Trimming took off 6 bases at V and 4 bases at J, with 18 bases between the two ends. Germline CDR1 is MNHEY and CDR2 is SVGAGI. CDR3 length: 15 residues.

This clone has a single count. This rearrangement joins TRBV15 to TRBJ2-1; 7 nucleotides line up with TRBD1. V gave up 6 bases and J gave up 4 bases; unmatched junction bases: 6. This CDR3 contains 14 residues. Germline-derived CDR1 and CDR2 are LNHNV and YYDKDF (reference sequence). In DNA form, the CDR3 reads TGTGCCACCAGAAACCGGGACAGTTACAATGAGCAGTTCTTC. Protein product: CATRNRDSYNEQFF.

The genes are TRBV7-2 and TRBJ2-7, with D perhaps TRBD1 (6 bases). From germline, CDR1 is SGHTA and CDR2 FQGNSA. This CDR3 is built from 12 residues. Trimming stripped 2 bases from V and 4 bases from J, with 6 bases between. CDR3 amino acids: CASSLQGYEQYF. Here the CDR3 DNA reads TGTGCCAGCAGCTTACAGGGGTACGAGCAGTACTTC.

The CDR3 reads CASSFSTGLRNEQFF. The CDR3 coding sequence is TGTGCCAGCAGCTTCTCTACGGGACTCAGGAATGAGCAGTTCTTC. This rearrangement joins TRBV11-2 to TRBJ2-1; D is possibly TRBD2 (6 bases). Germline V gene lookup returns CDR1 SGHAT and CDR2 FQNNGV. Between the trimmed V and J ends, which lost 3 bases and 7 bases, there was a span of 16 bases. The length of the CDR3 is 15 residues.

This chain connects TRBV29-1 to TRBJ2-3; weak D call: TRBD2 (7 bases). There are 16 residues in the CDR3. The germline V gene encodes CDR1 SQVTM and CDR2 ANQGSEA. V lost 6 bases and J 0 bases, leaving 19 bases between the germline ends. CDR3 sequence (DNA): TGCAGCGTGGGGGGGCCGACTAGCTGGAGCACAGATACGCAGTATTTT. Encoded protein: CSVGGPTSWSTDTQYF.